The rows below give T cell receptor beta chains drawn from one sample of a study of cytomegalovirus exposure and HLA in healthy donors. TCRdb keeps only in-frame clones here, not all; method: immunoSEQ multiplex PCR. The sample lists around 170,000 clones, around 80% occurring once. Source material: PBMCs. Receptors originate from a woman aged 35 to 49 in good health and CMV-seropositive. Each CDR3 is given with its conserved first and last residue. A D gene is named only where the DNA matches it firmly. Clone size is not always given. Where it is, it says once, few, many or a class for expanded clones.

>16|TRBV6-6|TRBD2|TRBJ2-1|-
TGTGCCAGCAGGCGTTTCCCCGGGACTAAAAACAATGAGCAGTTCTTC
CASRRFPGTKNNEQFF
>14|TRBV18|TRBD2|TRBJ2-3|-
TGTGCCAGCTCACTAGCGGGGGTTACAGATACGCAGTATTTT
CASSLAGVTDTQYF
>18|TRBV7-9|TRBD1|TRBJ1-3|-
TGTGCCAGCAGCTTAGGGGACAGGGTACATTTTCTGGCAAACACCATATATTTT
CASSLGDRVHFLANTIYF
>13|TRBV5-4|TRBD1|TRBJ1-2|-
TGTGCCAGCAGCGACATGACAGGGGATGGCTACACCTTC
CASSDMTGDGYTF
>13|TRBV30|-|TRBJ2-4|few
TGTGCCTGGAGTGCATCCTCGGGTACCATTCAGTACTTC
CAWSASSGTIQYF
>14|TRBV19|-|TRBJ1-4|-
TGTGCCAGTAGTATGAAGGAGGTTAATGAAAAACTGTTTTTT
CASSMKEVNEKLFF
>16|TRBV5-5|-|TRBJ1-3|once
TGTGCCAGCAGCTTGAGGCAACGGGGTAGTGGAAACACCATATATTTT
CASSLRQRGSGNTIYF
>14|TRBV7-2|TRBD2|TRBJ2-5|-
TGTGCCAGCAGCTTACAAGCGGGGGGGGAGACCCAGTACTTC
CASSLQAGGETQYF
>11|TRBV20-1|-|TRBJ1-1|-
TGCAGTATCACCTGGGGGCAAGAAGCTTTCTTT
CSITWGQEAFF
>11|TRBV29-1|-|TRBJ1-2|-
TGCAGCGTTGGGAACGGGGAAGGCGGCACCTTC
CSVGNGEGGTF
>18|TRBV5-4|-|TRBJ1-1|few
TGTGCCAGCAGCTCGCGAAAGGTATCCCGGGTTCGGGGCACTGAAGCTTTCTTT
CASSSRKVSRVRGTEAFF
>13|TRBV7-9|-|TRBJ1-2|-
TGTTCCAGCAGACTTGACAGTTCCTATGGCTACACCTTC
CSSRLDSSYGYTF
>14|TRBV6-5|-|TRBJ2-7|-
TGTGCCAGCAGTTTCAGGTTTAGCTCCTACGAGCAGTACTTC
CASSFRFSSYEQYF
>16|TRBV28|-|TRBJ2-6|-
TGTGCCAGCAGTCAAGGGGACATCTCTGGGGCCAACGTCCTGACTTTC
CASSQGDISGANVLTF
>14|TRBV5-1|TRBD2|TRBJ2-1|once
TGCGCCAGCAGCTTGGAGCGGGGGTACAATGAGCAGTTCTTC
CASSLERGYNEQFF
>14|TRBV6-1|-|TRBJ2-5|-
TGTGCCAGCAGTGAACAGGGGGGTGGCGAGACCCAGTACTTC
CASSEQGGGETQYF
>17|TRBV27|-|TRBJ2-6|-
TGTGCCAGCAGCCCTAGGGGGACGTCCTCTGGGGCCAACGGCCTGACTTTC
CASSPRGTSSGANGLTF
>11|TRBV7-9|-|TRBJ1-4|-
TGTGCCAGCAGCTTGGGAGGAAAACTGTTTTTT
CASSLGGKLFF
>16|TRBV6-1|TRBD2|TRBJ2-3|-
TGTGCCAGCAGTGAGCCTAGCGGCGTTAGCACAGATACGCAGTATTTT
CASSEPSGVSTDTQYF
>14|TRBV7-2|TRBD1|TRBJ1-2|-
TGTGCCAGCAGCCTCCGACAGGGGAGGAATGGCTACACCTTC
CASSLRQGRNGYTF
>15|TRBV25-1|TRBD2|TRBJ2-7|-
TGTGCCAGCAACTCAGCCGGCGGGGGGACCTACGAGCAGTACTTC
CASNSAGGGTYEQYF
>15|TRBV2|-|TRBJ2-2|-
TGTGCCAGCAGAGCTCCGAGAGGTAACACCGGGGAGCTGTTTTTT
CASRAPRGNTGELFF
>16|TRBV5-1|TRBD1|TRBJ1-2|-
TGCGCCAGCAGCTCCGGACAGGGAGGTCACAACTATGGCTACACCTTC
CASSSGQGGHNYGYTF
>19|TRBV5-1|TRBD2|TRBJ2-3|-
TGCGCCAGCAGCTTCGCGACTAGCGGGGAGACCATGGGCACAGATACGCAGTATTTT
CASSFATSGETMGTDTQYF
>14|TRBV5-4|-|TRBJ1-2|-
TGTGCCAGCAGCGATGGACTGAAAATTGGTGGCTACACCTTC
CASSDGLKIGGYTF
>14|TRBV7-9|-|TRBJ1-2|-
TGTTCCAGCAGCCACCTGGGAGCTAACTATGGCTACACCTTC
CSSSHLGANYGYTF
>21|TRBV30|TRBD2|TRBJ2-6|-
TGTGCCTGGATGTTGGAATCTTTTGCGGGGGGGGCGATCTCTGGGGCCAACGGCCTGACTTTC
CAWMLESFAGGAISGANGLTF
>15|TRBV5-1|TRBD2|TRBJ2-1|-
TGCGCCAGCAGCGAACTAGCGGGGAAGTGGAATGAGCAGTTCTTC
CASSELAGKWNEQFF
>15|TRBV27|-|TRBJ1-5|once
TGTGCCAGCAGTTTATCCTGGGCAGCAGGTCAGCCCCAGCATTTT
CASSLSWAAGQPQHF
>15|TRBV6-1|TRBD2|TRBJ2-1|-
TGTGCCAGCAGTGGTACTAGCGGGGACTACAATGAGCAGTTCTTC
CASSGTSGDYNEQFF
>15|TRBV5-6|TRBD1|TRBJ2-7|-
TGTGCCAGCAGCATGATTCAGGGGGCGGCCTACGAGCAGTACTTC
CASSMIQGAAYEQYF
>13|TRBV9|-|TRBJ2-1|-
TGTGCCAGCAGCGTAGACAGGGTAAACCTGCAGTTCTTC
CASSVDRVNLQFF
>13|TRBV15|TRBD1|TRBJ2-3|-
TGTGCCACCCAAGGACAGGGAGGAGATACGCAGTATTTT
CATQGQGGDTQYF
>15|TRBV6-5|TRBD2|TRBJ2-7|-
TGTGCCAGCCAAGAATCTGGGGGGGGGACCTACGAGCAGTACTTC
CASQESGGGTYEQYF
>17|TRBV30|TRBD1|TRBJ1-5|-
TGTGCCTGGAGCCTAGACCGGGGACAGGGTTTTCGACAGCCCCAGCATTTT
CAWSLDRGQGFRQPQHF